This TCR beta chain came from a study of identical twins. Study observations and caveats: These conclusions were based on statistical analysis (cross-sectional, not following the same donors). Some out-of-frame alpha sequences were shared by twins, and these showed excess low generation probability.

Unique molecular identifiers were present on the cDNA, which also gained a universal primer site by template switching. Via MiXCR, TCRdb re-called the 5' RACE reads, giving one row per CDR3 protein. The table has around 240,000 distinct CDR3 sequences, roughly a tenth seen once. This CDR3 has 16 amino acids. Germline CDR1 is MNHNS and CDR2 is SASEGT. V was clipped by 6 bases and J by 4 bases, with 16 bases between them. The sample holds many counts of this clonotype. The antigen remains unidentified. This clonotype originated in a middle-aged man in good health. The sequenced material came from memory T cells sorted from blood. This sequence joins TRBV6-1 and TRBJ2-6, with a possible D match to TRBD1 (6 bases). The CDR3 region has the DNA TGTGCCAGCAGGCTACAGGGAAGGTCGGGGGCCAACGTCCTGACTTTC. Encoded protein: CASRLQGRSGANVLTF.